These 25 T cell receptor beta chains originate from one sample sequenced in a study of T cell repertoires in cytomegalovirus infection. These receptors have no known antigen. TCRdb reprocessed the reads via MiXCR and lists one record per CDR3 protein. Among 700,000 to 950,000 distinct CDR3 sequences, approximately 32% were seen once, and the ten largest hold roughly 12%. Sequencing used cultured CD8+ T cells from PBMCs, obtained from culture after CMV antigen stimulation. The origin of the receptors is a human donor in good health (CMV status not recorded). Some clones in this sample may be carry-over from other donors' samples.

This chain links TRBV6-6 with TRBJ2-1; the D gene could be TRBD1 or TRBD2 (5 bases each). V shed 4 bases and J shed 0 bases, with 10 bases lying between them. This CDR3 has 15 residues. Germline-derived CDR1 and CDR2 are MNHNY and SVGAGI (reference sequence). CDR3 residues: CASSWGTSSYNEQFF. CDR3 nucleotide sequence: TGTGCCAGCAGTTGGGGGACGAGCTCCTACAATGAGCAGTTCTTC.

This clonotype showed up many times. The rearrangement uses TRBV7-9 and TRBJ1-1; D remains unclear. There are 12 residues in the CDR3. Per the germline V gene, CDR1 is SEHNR and CDR2 is FQNEAQ (reference sequence). V was cut by 8 bases and J by 1 base, with 8 bases left in between. The CDR3 nucleotides read TGTGCCAGCGGCCGGGGGAACACTGAAGCTTTCTTT. Its protein product is CASGRGNTEAFF.

The chain recombines TRBV27 with TRBJ1-6, with D hard to call. The CDR3 sequence is 17 residues long. From germline, CDR1 is MNHEY and CDR2 SMNVEV (reference sequence). V lost 6 bases and J 0 bases, leaving 15 bases between the germline ends. CDR3 nucleotides: TGTGCCAGCAGAAACTTCGGGGAAAGCTCCTATAATTCACCCCTCCACTTT. Translated, it gives CASRNFGESSYNSPLHF.

The V gene is TRBV20-1, the J gene TRBJ1-4, with D hard to call. CDR1 DFQATT and CDR2 SNEGSKA come from the germline V gene (reference sequence). The V and J ends lost 3 bases and 0 bases respectively, with 11 bases between them. The CDR3 is 15 amino acids. The CDR3 sequence is CSASLVDATNEKLFF. As DNA, the CDR3 is TGCAGTGCTAGCCTAGTTGATGCAACTAATGAAAAACTGTTTTTT.

This sequence joins TRBV6-5 and TRBJ1-2; 7 bases are a match to TRBD1. The CDR3 length is 14 residues. J was trimmed by 8 bases and V by 5 bases; bases with no gene match: 11. CDR1 and CDR2 from the germline V gene are MNHEY and SVGAGI. For the CDR3, the DNA is TGTGCCAGCAGTACTCTGAAGGGGGCTGAAGGCTACACCTTC. Its protein is CASSTLKGAEGYTF.

The rearrangement joins TRBV20-1 to TRBJ1-5, with D tentatively TRBD1 (5 bases). Germline V lookup: CDR1 DFQATT, CDR2 SNEGSKA (reference sequence). Trimming removed 4 bases at V and 4 bases at J, with 14 bases between. This CDR3 is 14 amino acids long. The CDR3 protein is CSAIAREGNQPQHF. CDR3 nucleotide sequence: TGCAGTGCTATTGCCAGGGAGGGGAATCAGCCCCAGCATTTT.

This clonotype was recorded a few times. V and J are TRBV4-3 and TRBJ1-1; D remains ambiguous. CDR3 size: 15 residues. Trimming cost V 1 base and J 3 bases, with 12 bases left between them. CDR1 and CDR2 from the germline V gene are LGHNA and YSLEER. This CDR3 is CASSQGSGRDTEAFF. The CDR3 DNA is TGCGCCAGCAGCCAAGGGTCCGGGAGGGACACTGAAGCTTTCTTT.

V gene TRBV6-5 combines with J gene TRBJ1-5; tentative D call: TRBD1 (5 bases). The CDR3 runs to 14 residues. Trimming stripped 8 bases from V and 3 bases from J, with 14 bases between. Germline lookup yields CDR1 MNHEY and CDR2 SVGAGI. In DNA form, the CDR3 reads TGTGCCAGCCAAGGCCCAGGACACAATCAGCCCCAGCATTTT. Its translation: CASQGPGHNQPQHF.

The chain is built from TRBV4-1 and TRBJ2-3; TRBD2 matches at 8 bases. The CDR3 runs 18 residues. The V segment lost 0 bases and the J segment 2 bases; nucleotides outside the gene matches: 10. From germline, CDR1 is MGHRA and CDR2 YSYEKL. The CDR3 DNA follows: TGCGCCAGCAGCCAAGATCCCAGTACTAGCGGTAACACAGATACGCAGTATTTT. Its protein product is CASSQDPSTSGNTDTQYF.

The gene calls are TRBV15 and TRBJ2-6; D is uncertain. V lost 6 bases and J lost 0, with 6 bases in between. The CDR3 totals 14 residues. The germline gives CDR1 LNHNV, CDR2 YYDKDF (reference sequence). This CDR3 reads CATRDSSGANVLTF. The CDR3 DNA sequence: TGTGCCACCAGAGATAGCTCTGGGGCCAACGTCCTGACTTTC.

This chain connects TRBV6-6 to TRBJ2-5; 11 bases are a match to TRBD2. Germline-derived CDR1 and CDR2 are MNHNY and SVGAGI (reference sequence). Trimming removed 3 bases from V and 2 bases from J; junction bases left unmatched: 8. This CDR3 is 17 amino acids long. The CDR3 sequence is CASSYLASGGPQETQYF. The CDR3 coding sequence is TGTGCCAGCAGTTATCTCGCTAGCGGGGGGCCTCAAGAGACCCAGTACTTC.

The chain has TRBV7-6 and TRBJ1-2; 7 bases line up with TRBD1. The ends lost 5 bases at V and 0 bases at J; junction bases unmatched: 12. CDR3 length: 17 residues. Germline values: CDR1 SGHVS, CDR2 FNYEAQ. The CDR3 spells CASSPTPGGVANYGYTF. The DNA of the CDR3 is TGTGCCAGCAGCCCTACCCCAGGGGGGGTCGCTAACTATGGCTACACCTTC.

The J gene is TRBJ1-1, the V gene TRBV4-1, with D maybe TRBD1 (6 bases). CDR3 length equals 15 residues. In germline, CDR1 is MGHRA, CDR2 YSYEKL. The V and J ends lost 3 bases and 5 bases respectively, with 16 bases between them. The CDR3 nucleotides read TGCGCCAGCAGCCAGGAGGGGGGGGCGCAGACTGAAGCTTTCTTT. This sequence encodes CASSQEGGAQTEAFF.

This sequence joins TRBV7-2 and TRBJ1-2, with D tentatively TRBD1 (6 bases). V was cut by 5 bases and J by 8 bases, with 18 bases left in between. In germline, CDR1 is SGHTA, CDR2 FQGNSA. The CDR3 is made up of 14 amino acids. CDR3 residues: CASSRRDIVEGYTF. DNA for the CDR3: TGTGCCAGCAGCAGACGGGACATCGTGGAGGGCTACACCTTC. Filled out from reference TRBV7-2 and TRBJ1-2, the complete variable domain reads GAGVSQSPSNKVTEKGKDVELRCDPISGHTALYWYRQSLGQGLEFLIYFQGNSAPDKSGLPSDRFSAERTGGSVSTLTIQRTQQEDSAVYLCASSRRDIVEGYTFGSGTRLTVV.

The table lists this clonotype with a few counts. The V gene is TRBV11-2, the J gene TRBJ1-2, with 7 bases identical to TRBD1. V shed 10 bases and J 0 bases; nucleotides not matched to a gene: 8. The CDR3 extends over 14 amino acids. Germline CDR1 SGHAT, CDR2 FQNNGV. CDR3 amino acids: CATQGQQTNYGYTF. The CDR3, as DNA: TGTGCCACCCAGGGACAGCAAACTAACTATGGCTACACCTTC.

Ten or more counts support this clonotype. The rearrangement uses TRBV7-2 and TRBJ1-2; TRBD1 matches at 9 bases. CDR3 length: 15 amino acids. CDR1 is SGHTA and CDR2 is FQGNSA in the germline V gene. V was pared by 3 bases and J by 3 bases, with 5 bases of the junction left unmatched. DNA for the CDR3: TGTGCCAGCAGCTTTACAGGGGGCGGTCACTATGGCTACACCTTC. It encodes CASSFTGGGHYGYTF.

The DNA for the CDR3 is TGTGCCAGCAGCTCGACCGACAGATTCAATGAGCAGTTCTTC. Amino acids: CASSSTDRFNEQFF. The rearrangement links TRBV7-9 to TRBJ2-1, with D possibly matching TRBD1 (5 bases). Germline CDR1 SEHNR, CDR2 FQNEAQ (reference sequence). The CDR3 consists of 14 residues. Trimming took 4 bases from V and 6 from J, leaving 13 bases between them.

The chain combines TRBV27 with TRBJ2-7; 12 nucleotides agree with TRBD2. Looked up from germline, CDR1 is MNHEY and CDR2 is SMNVEV (reference sequence). Losses at the gene ends were 1 base for V and 5 bases for J; bases not matched to a gene: 9. This CDR3 is 17 amino acids long. The CDR3 bases are TGTGCCAGCAGTTTATTGGCTAGCGGGGGGGCAATGAACGAGCAGTACTTC. It translates to CASSLLASGGAMNEQYF.

This clonotype was found a few times. The genes are TRBV6-2 or TRBV6-3 and TRBJ2-1, with 10 bases lining up with TRBD2. The V segment lost 0 bases and the J segment 4 bases; nucleotides outside the gene matches: 9. The CDR3 is 18 amino acids. The germline CDR1 and CDR2 sequences are MNHEY and SVGEGT. CDR3 in DNA: TGTGCCAGCAGTTACTCGAGCCTAGCGGGGGCCCAATACAATGAGCAGTTCTTC. As protein: CASSYSSLAGAQYNEQFF.

This clonotype was counted a few times. This chain connects TRBV7-9 to TRBJ2-7; 7 bases agree with TRBD2. The CDR3 runs 12 residues. Trimming removed 4 bases from V and 6 bases from J; junction bases left unmatched: 3. Germline values: CDR1 SEHNR, CDR2 FQNEAQ (reference sequence). Here the CDR3 reads CASSWGEGEQYV. The CDR3, as DNA: TGTGCCAGCAGCTGGGGGGAGGGCGAGCAGTACGTC.

Only a few counts were recorded for this clonotype. The chain employs TRBV7-9 and TRBJ2-7, with D maybe TRBD2 (5 bases). Germline V lookup: CDR1 SEHNR, CDR2 FQNEAQ (reference sequence). CDR3 length: 13 residues. V lost 5 bases, J lost 3 bases, and 11 bases lay in between. The CDR3 coding sequence is TGTGCCAGCAGCGCGCCGGGGTTCTACGAGCAGTACGTC. It translates to CASSAPGFYEQYV.

This clonotype came up a few times. The genes are TRBV4-3 and TRBJ1-6; D uncertain. V dropped 3 bases and J dropped 9 bases, with 15 bases sitting between them. The germline V gene has CDR1 LGHNA and CDR2 YSLEER. This CDR3 comprises 15 residues. CDR3 in DNA: TGCGCCAGCAGCCATCTATCTTCGCCAGGTTCACCCCTCCACTTT. It encodes CASSHLSSPGSPLHF.

This clonotype was picked up a small number of times. J is TRBJ2-7 and V is TRBV2; D remains ambiguous. Germline CDR1 reads SNHLY; CDR2 reads FYNNEI. Trimming removed 6 bases at V and 4 bases at J, with 7 bases between. CDR3 size: 11 residues. The DNA of the CDR3 is TGTGCCAGCAGGGGAAGGTACGAGCAGTACTTC. Protein: CASRGRYEQYF.

The chain is built from TRBV4-1 and TRBJ2-1; D perhaps matches TRBD2 (5 bases). The CDR3 runs to 18 residues. V was pared by 0 bases and J by 2 bases, with 17 bases between. Germline V CDR1 and CDR2: MGHRA, YSYEKL. The CDR3 spells CASSQDQLSGPAYNEQFF. In DNA form, the CDR3 reads TGCGCCAGCAGCCAAGATCAGCTGAGCGGACCCGCCTACAATGAGCAGTTCTTC.

In its sample, this clonotype was seen many times. The rearrangement uses TRBV7-2 and TRBJ2-3; perhaps D is TRBD1 or TRBD2 (6 bases each). The CDR3 is made up of 15 amino acids. Germline values: CDR1 SGHTA, CDR2 FQGNSA. Trimming took off 5 bases at V and 0 bases at J, with 12 bases between the two ends. The CDR3 DNA follows: TGTGCCAGCAGCATTACAGGGAGGAGCACAGATACGCAGTATTTT. This translates into CASSITGRSTDTQYF.